Following are 16 T cell receptor beta chains from one sample sequenced in a study of T cell responses to AZD1222 COVID-19 vaccine. Method: immunoSEQ multiplex PCR; TCRdb's copy keeps in-frame clones and lacks some. This table holds about 100,000 clones, about 89% found once. The sample consisted of peripheral blood, taken on day 0 of AZD1222 vaccination. These receptors came from an adult in good health.

This clone has just one count. The chain recombines TRBV9 with TRBJ2-3, with TRBD2 matching over 12 bases. V was clipped by 3 bases and J by 2 bases; unmatched bases: 4. The CDR3 extends over 16 amino acids. From germline, CDR1 is SGDLS and CDR2 YYNGEE. CDR3 DNA sequence: TGTGCCAGCAGCGAGCGGACTAGCGGGAACACAGATACGCAGTATTTT. This codes for CASSERTSGNTDTQYF. Complete variable domain (other parts from reference TRBV9 and TRBJ2-3): DSGVTQTPKHLITATGQRVTLRCSPRSGDLSVYWYQQSLDQGLQFLIQYYNGEERAKGNILERFSAQQFPDLHSELNLSSLELGDSALYFCASSERTSGNTDTQYFGPGTRLTVL.

This clone was counted only a few times. The chain couples TRBV11-2 to TRBJ1-1, with 7 bases aligning to TRBD1. The germline CDR1 and CDR2 sequences are SGHAT and FQNNGV. CDR3 size: 13 residues. Germline trimming cut 5 bases from V and 6 bases from J; bases unmatched to any gene: 6. CDR3 region: CASSTPGGAEAFF. The CDR3 bases are TGTGCCAGCAGCACACCAGGGGGTGCTGAAGCTTTCTTT.

The chain couples TRBV20-1 to TRBJ1-5, with D unclear. Between the trimmed V and J ends, which lost 7 bases and 2 bases, there was a span of 6 bases. Per the germline V gene, CDR1 is DFQATT and CDR2 is SNEGSKA (reference sequence). CDR3 length: 11 residues. The CDR3 DNA reads TGCAGTGTCTCGGGCAATCAGCCCCAGCATTTT. The encoded protein is CSVSGNQPQHF.

The J gene is TRBJ1-3, the V gene TRBV11-2; D uncertain. This CDR3 is 13 amino acids long. Trimming removed 4 bases at V and 0 bases at J, with 4 bases between. Looked up from germline, CDR1 is SGHAT and CDR2 is FQNNGV. CDR3 protein: CASSSFSGNTIYF. The CDR3 DNA follows: TGTGCCAGCAGCTCGTTCTCTGGAAACACCATATATTTT.

The chain uses TRBV18 and TRBJ1-1; D perhaps matches TRBD1 (6 bases). CDR3 length equals 16 residues. The germline gives CDR1 KGHSH, CDR2 LQKENI. V lost 0 bases and J 0 bases, leaving 11 bases between the germline ends. CDR3 in DNA: TGTGCCAGCTCACCACCGGGGGGCGCGATGAACACTGAAGCTTTCTTT. Protein product: CASSPPGGAMNTEAFF. Together with reference TRBV18 and TRBJ1-1, the CDR3 gives the full variable domain: NAGVMQNPRHLVRRRGQEARLRCSPMKGHSHVYWYRQLPEEGLKFMVYLQKENIIDESGMPKERFSAEFPKEGPSILRIQQVVRGDSAAYFCASSPPGGAMNTEAFFGQGTRLTVV.

This clone was detected only a few times. The V and J genes are TRBV2 and TRBJ1-5; possible D gene TRBD1, 5 bases. The germline V gene encodes CDR1 SNHLY and CDR2 FYNNEI. The CDR3 sequence is 15 residues long. The V gene lost 1 base and the J gene lost 4 bases, with 11 bases spanning the gap. CDR3 sequence (DNA): TGTGCCAGCAGTGAAGACAGTACAGGTAATCAGCCCCAGCATTTT. Its protein is CASSEDSTGNQPQHF.

The chain joins TRBV4-1 to TRBJ1-5, with a weak D call TRBD1 (5 bases). The germline V and J ends were trimmed by 1 base and 4 bases, with 11 bases remaining between them. In germline, CDR1 is MGHRA, CDR2 YSYEKL. The CDR3 loop spans 15 amino acids. The CDR3 DNA is TGCGCCAGCAGCCAAGTCCCGGGACTAAATCAGCCCCAGCATTTT. Translating gives CASSQVPGLNQPQHF.

The rearrangement uses TRBV7-9 and TRBJ1-1; 8 nucleotides line up with TRBD1. CDR3 size: 16 residues. With V trimmed by 1 base and J by 1 base, 5 bases remained unmatched. Looked up from germline, CDR1 is SEHNR and CDR2 is FQNEAQ (reference sequence). The CDR3 DNA sequence: TGTGCCAGCAGCTTAGACCCCGGACAGGGGAACACTGAAGCTTTCTTT. Translating gives CASSLDPGQGNTEAFF.

The chain is built from TRBV3-1 (or the pseudogene TRBV3-2) and TRBJ1-2; D is possibly TRBD1 (5 bases). Germline CDR1 and CDR2: LGHDT and YNNKEL (reference sequence). V was cut by 1 base and J by 8 bases, with 17 bases left in between. The CDR3 length is 15 residues. The CDR3 loop reads CASSQGGRTPMGYTF. DNA of the CDR3: TGTGCCAGCAGCCAAGGGGGCAGGACCCCTATGGGCTACACCTTC.

The genes are TRBV5-1 and TRBJ2-5; TRBD2 aligns across 7 bases. Germline trimming cut 0 bases from V and 1 base from J; bases unmatched to any gene: 3. Germline V gene sequence: CDR1 SGHRS, CDR2 YFSETQ. This CDR3 spans 15 amino acids. CDR3 sequence (DNA): TGCGCCAGCAGCTTGGCCTGGGGGGGCCAAGAGACCCAGTACTTC. Translating it yields CASSLAWGGQETQYF.

This chain uses TRBV10-3 with TRBJ2-1; 11 bases line up with TRBD2. The junction had 6 bases not matched to a gene; V was cut back by 5 bases and J by 6 bases. This CDR3 is built from 15 residues. CDR1 and CDR2 (germline): ENHRY, SYGVKD. Written as DNA, the CDR3 is TGTGCCATCAGTTCAGGGACTAGCGGTGGCAATGAGCAGTTCTTC. Translating it yields CAISSGTSGGNEQFF.

Ten or more counts support this clone. The rearrangement links TRBV11-1 to TRBJ1-2; D is ambiguous. Germline V lookup: CDR1 SGHAT, CDR2 FQDESV (reference sequence). The CDR3 runs 15 residues. V was cut by 2 bases and J by 2 bases, with 12 bases left in between. CDR3 amino acids: CASSLRSAGNYGYTF. CDR3 bases: TGTGCCAGCAGCTTAAGGTCTGCTGGGAACTATGGCTACACCTTC.

The chain combines TRBV27 with TRBJ2-1; tentatively, D is TRBD1 or TRBD2 (5 bases each). The CDR3 has 16 residues. The germline gives CDR1 MNHEY, CDR2 SMNVEV (reference sequence). Trimming left V 3 bases short and J 3 bases short, with 15 bases between. The CDR3 DNA reads TGTGCCAGCAGTTTCCCTAGAGGGGAACGCTACAATGAGCAGTTCTTC. Residues: CASSFPRGERYNEQFF.

The gene calls are TRBV12-3 or TRBV12-4 and TRBJ1-2; D ambiguous. This CDR3 region has 13 residues. V lost 3 bases and J lost 5, with 10 bases in between. The CDR3 is CASSFERDYGYTF. The CDR3 coding sequence is TGTGCCAGCAGTTTCGAGAGGGATTATGGCTACACCTTC.

Only a few counts were recorded for this clone. J is TRBJ2-7 and V is TRBV5-1, with 11 nucleotides matching TRBD1. In germline, CDR1 is SGHRS, CDR2 YFSETQ. With 4 bases clipped from V and 4 bases from J, the junction kept 7 bases outside the gene matches. The CDR3 is made up of 15 amino acids. As DNA, the CDR3 is TGCGCCAGCAGCCCGCAGGGACAGGGGGTTTACGAGCAGTACTTC. Encoded protein: CASSPQGQGVYEQYF.

V is TRBV24-1 and J is TRBJ2-3; 8 nucleotides match TRBD2. Germline lookup yields CDR1 KGHDR and CDR2 SFDVKD. The CDR3 runs 16 residues. Trimming took 3 bases from V and 6 from J; bases not matched to a gene: 10. CDR3 DNA sequence: TGTGCCACCAGTGATCCCTGGACTAGCATTGGCGATACGCAGTATTTT. Translating it yields CATSDPWTSIGDTQYF.